The clone carrying this T cell receptor (beta chain) was detected a few times. Its antigen is not identified. This entry comes from a study of CD8 T cells in ankylosing spondylitis. General observations from the study: A motif of seven or eight highly homologous TCR beta variants was seen as apparently characteristic of ankylosing spondylitis blood.

This CDR3 contains 13 residues. Germline lookup yields CDR1 ENHRY and CDR2 SYGVKD. Trimming removed 11 bases at V and 0 bases at J, with 14 bases between. A single record per CDR3 protein comes from TCRdb applying MiXCR to the 5' RACE reads. The sample lists some 840,000 distinct CDR3 sequences; approximately 12% were seen once. The rearrangement joins TRBV10-3 to TRBJ2-7; possibly TRBD2 for D (6 bases). The sample consisted of blood, either unsorted or a sorted T cell fraction (not recorded which). The sequence came from a male donor with ankylosing spondylitis. CDR3 sequence: CASGAGLSYEQYF. CDR3 coding DNA: TGTGCCTCGGGAGCAGGACTCTCCTACGAGCAGTACTTC.